The 16 T cell receptor beta chains given below trace back to one sample, sequenced in a study of cytomegalovirus exposure and HLA in healthy donors. The PCR was carried out with 60 Vbeta primers and 13 Jbeta primers. Assay: immunoSEQ multiplex PCR; the TCRdb copy retains only in-frame clones and omits some. Here the sample spans over 150,000 clones, 75% to 90% being singletons. Specimen: PBMCs. Receptors originate from a young man in good health and CMV-seropositive.

This clone came up a few times. The genes are TRBV19 and TRBJ2-5, with 7 bases aligning to TRBD1. There are 14 residues in the CDR3. V lost 5 bases and J lost 5; bases outside the gene matches: 8. CDR1 is LNHDA and CDR2 is SQIVND in the germline V gene (reference sequence). The CDR3 DNA reads as TGTGCCAGTAGTGCAACAGGGGTTCAGGAGACCCAGTACTTC. Amino acids: CASSATGVQETQYF.

This sequence joins TRBV4-3 and TRBJ1-1; tentative D call: TRBD1 (5 bases). The V gene's germline CDR1 is LGHNA and CDR2 YSLEER. V was cut by 0 bases and J by 2 bases, with 10 bases left in between. The CDR3 has 15 amino acids. The CDR3 spells CASSQDGGINTEAFF. The CDR3 DNA sequence: TGCGCCAGCAGCCAAGATGGGGGGATTAACACTGAAGCTTTCTTT.

Notes on this clone: The junction does not match germline at one end; this may be a read error. The rearrangement joins TRBV4-1 to TRBJ2-7; 16 nucleotides agree with TRBD2. The CDR3 sequence is 20 residues long. CDR1 and CDR2 from the germline V gene are MGHRA and YSYEKL. The CDR3 spells CASSQEEGGLAGGGSYEQHF. CDR3 DNA: TGCGCCAGCAGCCAAGAAGAGGGGGGACTAGCGGGAGGGGGATCCTACGAGCAGCACTTC.

About this clone: Other DNA sequences of this sample code for an identical CDR3. The CDR3 reads CASSQGGALNTEAFF. In DNA, the CDR3 is TGTGCCAGCAGCCAAGGGGGAGCCTTGAACACTGAAGCTTTCTTT. This rearrangement joins TRBV14 to TRBJ1-1; D call uncertain. The ends were cut back, 1 base at V and 0 bases at J, with 9 bases in the middle. Per the germline V gene, CDR1 is SGHDN and CDR2 is FVKESK. CDR3 length equals 15 residues.

The V gene is TRBV7-2, the J gene TRBJ2-3, with 12 bases fitting TRBD2. V lost 1 base to trimming and J lost 0 bases; unmatched junction nucleotides: 8. The CDR3 loop spans 19 amino acids. Germline V lookup: CDR1 SGHTA, CDR2 FQGNSA. CDR3 loop: CASSLEWRLAGGSTDTQYF. The CDR3 DNA is TGTGCCAGCAGCTTAGAGTGGCGGCTAGCGGGAGGGAGCACAGATACGCAGTATTTT.

This clone was seen more than once but under ten times. The chain has TRBV6-5 and TRBJ1-5; perhaps TRBD1 as D (5 bases). This CDR3 is 13 amino acids long. Trimming stripped 3 bases from V and 7 bases from J, with 10 bases between. Germline CDR1 and CDR2: MNHEY and SVGAGI. This CDR3 reads CASSYKGKQPQHF. CDR3 nucleotides: TGTGCCAGCAGTTATAAGGGGAAACAGCCCCAGCATTTT.

The gene calls are TRBV2 and TRBJ2-1, with TRBD2 matching over 8 bases. V was clipped by 2 bases and J by 9 bases; unmatched bases: 12. The CDR3 is 16 residues long. Germline V gene sequence: CDR1 SNHLY, CDR2 FYNNEI. The DNA of the CDR3 is TGTGCCAGCAGTGAAACCCGGGAGGGGCGACTTGGTGAGCAGTTCTTC. This translates into CASSETREGRLGEQFF.

This clone was picked up one time. V usage is TRBV10-1 and J usage is TRBJ2-5; D may be TRBD2 (5 bases). The J call is doubtful: the DNA matches TRBJ2-7 better. The germline V gene has CDR1 WNHNN and CDR2 SYGVQD (reference sequence). The CDR3 covers 12 residues. CDR3 loop: CASSEKGAEQYF. CDR3 nucleotides: TGCGCCAGCAGTGAGAAGGGAGCCGAGCAGTACTTC.

The chain combines TRBV28 with TRBJ1-2; 7 nucleotides align to TRBD1. The ends lost 8 bases at V and 4 bases at J; junction bases unmatched: 7. The CDR3 runs to 13 residues. Germline V CDR1 and CDR2: MDHEN, SYDVKM. CDR3 loop: CASHRGQAYGYTF. CDR3 DNA sequence: TGTGCCAGCCACAGGGGTCAAGCCTATGGCTACACCTTC.

The chain links TRBV7-9 to TRBJ1-4, with 9 nucleotides matching TRBD1. Trimming took 1 base from V and 1 from J; bases not matched to a gene: 4. Germline values: CDR1 SEHNR, CDR2 FQNEAQ (reference sequence). This CDR3 has 17 amino acids. The CDR3 is CASSLVPGQGTNEKLFF. The CDR3 DNA reads as TGTGCCAGCAGCTTAGTCCCGGGACAGGGAACTAATGAAAAACTGTTTTTT.

This clone was recorded once. V usage is TRBV27 and J usage is TRBJ1-5; 7 bases are a match to TRBD1. V lost 5 bases and J lost 5; bases outside the gene matches: 15. Germline V CDR1 and CDR2: MNHEY, SMNVEV (reference sequence). This CDR3 is built from 17 residues. CDR3: CASSPPATGDSDQPQHF. The CDR3 DNA sequence: TGTGCCAGCAGTCCACCAGCTACAGGGGACAGCGATCAGCCCCAGCATTTT.

The table lists this clone with a few counts. The rearrangement links TRBV6-5 to TRBJ2-2, with 8 bases fitting TRBD1. Trimming took 6 bases from V and 3 from J; bases not matched to a gene: 6. Per the germline V gene, CDR1 is MNHEY and CDR2 is SVGAGI. The CDR3 has 15 amino acids. The CDR3 protein is CASRTGTGDTGELFF. CDR3 nucleotide sequence: TGTGCCAGCAGGACCGGGACAGGAGACACCGGGGAGCTGTTTTTT.

This clone was counted once. V usage is TRBV5-1 and J usage is TRBJ1-1; D is perhaps TRBD1 (6 bases). Germline lookup yields CDR1 SGHRS and CDR2 YFSETQ. Trimming shortened V by 3 bases and J by 0 bases, and 18 bases separated the two germline ends. The CDR3 has 17 residues. As DNA, the CDR3 is TGCGCCAGCAGCTCAAGACCAATGGACAGCCTGAACACTGAAGCTTTCTTT. This translates into CASSSRPMDSLNTEAFF.

The chain employs TRBV19 and TRBJ2-1; TRBD1 aligns across 8 bases. J was trimmed by 3 bases and V by 10 bases; bases with no gene match: 8. The CDR3 sequence is 14 residues long. Germline V gene data show CDR1 as LNHDA and CDR2 as SQIVND (reference sequence). In DNA form, the CDR3 reads TGTGCCACCCTCGGACAGGGACTCTACAATGAGCAGTTCTTC. Its translation is CATLGQGLYNEQFF.

This clone was detected once. This chain links TRBV4-3 with TRBJ2-5; 11 bases map to TRBD2. The J call may be faulty, since TRBJ2-7 better matches the DNA end. Germline loops: CDR1 LGHNA, CDR2 YSLEER. The CDR3 spans 15 residues. The CDR3 nucleotides are TGCGCCAGCAGCCTCCGACTAGCGGGGCCTATCGAGCAGTACTTC. Amino acid sequence: CASSLRLAGPIEQYF.

This clone has just one count. The chain carries TRBV19 and TRBJ1-2; 10 bases are shared with TRBD1. The junction had 13 bases not matched to a gene; V was cut back by 6 bases and J by 3 bases. The germline V gene encodes CDR1 LNHDA and CDR2 SQIVND (reference sequence). CDR3 length: 17 residues. The CDR3 here is CASRETYRDRGHYGYTF. For the CDR3, the DNA is TGTGCCAGTAGGGAGACTTACCGGGACAGGGGACACTATGGCTACACCTTC. The variable domain in full, with the rest retrieved from reference TRBV19 and TRBJ1-2, is DGGITQSPKYLFRKEGQNVTLSCEQNLNHDAMYWYRQDPGQGLRLIYYSQIVNDFQKGDIAEGYSVSREKKESFPLTVTSAQKNPTAFYLCASRETYRDRGHYGYTFGSGTRLTVV.